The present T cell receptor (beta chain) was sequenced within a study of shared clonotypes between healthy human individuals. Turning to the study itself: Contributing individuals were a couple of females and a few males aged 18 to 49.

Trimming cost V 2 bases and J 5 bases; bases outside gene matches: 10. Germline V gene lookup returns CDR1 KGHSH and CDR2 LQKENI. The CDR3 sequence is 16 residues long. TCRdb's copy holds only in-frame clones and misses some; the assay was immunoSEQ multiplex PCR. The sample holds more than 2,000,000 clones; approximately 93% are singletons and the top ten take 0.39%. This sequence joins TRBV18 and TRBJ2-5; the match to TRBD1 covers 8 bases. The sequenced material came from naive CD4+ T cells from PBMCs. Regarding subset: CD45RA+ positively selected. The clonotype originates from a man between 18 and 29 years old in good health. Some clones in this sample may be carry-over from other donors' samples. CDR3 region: CASSPVMQGALETQYF. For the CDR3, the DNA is TGTGCCAGCTCACCAGTCATGCAGGGGGCGTTGGAGACCCAGTACTTC.